This TCR beta chain was retrieved from a study of long-term antiretroviral therapy in people with HIV. Findings and limits, study-wide: Clones showing expansion before ART dominated the repertoire at all time points. Diversity remained lower than transplant donor controls, even though it increased after ART. Collection of the blood, which took place between the mid-2000s and the late 2010s, possibly occurred under older ART regimens.

Worth noting for this clone: Its target is not known.

This was the immunoSEQ v3.0 assay at survey level. Profiled with immunoSEQ multiplex PCR; TCRdb holds only in-frame clones, not every one. Of 13,000 to 15,000 clones listed, 65% to 85% are singletons. CDR3 size: 16 residues. Germline V gene lookup returns CDR1 MNHNY and CDR2 SVGAGI (reference sequence). Trimming took off 5 bases at V and 2 bases at J, with 18 bases between the two ends. The chain joins TRBV6-6 to TRBJ1-1; D is ambiguous. The specimen comprised unsorted PBMCs, sampled 1.8 years before starting antiretroviral therapy. The origin of this receptor is a woman aged 40-49 years with HIV. CDR3 DNA sequence: TGTGCCAGCAGTGCCTCCCGGGTCCCGGGAAACACTGAAGCTTTCTTT. It yields the protein CASSASRVPGNTEAFF.